The source of this T cell receptor (beta chain) is a study of blood T cell repertoires in COVID-19. Turning to the study itself: Acute and convalescent COVID-19 samples came from the United States, Italy and Spain. PBMCs, B-cell-depleted T cells, or T cells were the source of the cDNA or gDNA that made up the material.

The V end lost 0 bases, the J end lost 0 bases, and 5 bases lay between the germline ends. CDR3 length: 14 residues. The V gene's germline CDR1 is LGHNA and CDR2 YNFKEQ. As originally analysed: Scientists estimated how many nucleated cells there were by amplifying reference gene primers. The assay was immunoSEQ multiplex PCR, and TCRdb's table has in-frame clones only and misses some. V and J calls and clone size follow that table, whereas D and trimming were derived from the DNA. Of 330,000 or so clones in the sample, roughly 87% were seen once. What was sequenced was peripheral blood. The genes are TRBV4-2 and TRBJ1-2, with D hard to call. The sequence came from a woman aged 55-75 years with COVID-19, enrolled during active disease. As DNA, the CDR3 is TGTGCCAGCAGCCAAGAACAGACTAACTATGGCTACACCTTC. It translates to CASSQEQTNYGYTF.